One T cell receptor beta chain is described in this entry. This clone's antigen is unknown. No base qualities exist here, and no much larger clone lies one base off it. TCR alpha and beta CDR3 regions were amplified with the iRepertoire nested amplicon-rescue multiplex PCR (arm-PCR) platform from RNA. The input for one-step reverse transcription and amplification was about 95-450 ng of tissue mRNA or PBMC total RNA. Following bead purification, Illumina adapters were added through a secondary multiplex PCR, and the libraries were then gel-purified between 200 and 400 bp. Libraries carried internal 6-nucleotide barcodes used for demultiplexing. The libraries were sequenced on an Illumina MiSeq using 2x220 or 2x250 nucleotide paired-end reads. The original methods were these. Paired reads were merged using FLASH 1.2.11 and aligned with BWA-MEM to the GRCh37 human genome, and TRA and TRB reads were then extracted. An IMGT-derived reference of cassette sequences and CDR3 motifs, with pseudogenes included, was used for V and J assignment. Reads were translated in three frames, and productive CDR3s were defined by a C…FGXG motif without stop codons. Unique combinations of V-J cassette pair and CDR3 amino acid sequence were defined as clonotypes. Reads were filtered by Hamming distance, thresholded by each sample's sequence error rate in mapped regions. Through fastp at Q25 and MiXCR, TCRdb rebuilt clones from the public reads, retaining in-frame beta chains. Rows matching on CDR3 protein sequence are summarized as one entry with the most common DNA and genes. The V and J calls shown here were made by TCRdb, not taken from the authors' results. The sample has over 100,000 distinct CDR3 sequences on record, around 25% of them singletons. Jointly, the top ten make up roughly 37% of the sample.

This sample is drawn from a study of glioma-infiltrating T cells (dated by TCRdb to between 2015 and 2016). About the full investigation: The study sequenced TCR alpha- and beta-chain repertoires from glioma tissue, from non-neoplastic brain tissue and from matched peripheral blood mononuclear cells. Three low-grade glioma patients, under ten primary glioblastoma patients and three non-glioma patients contributing non-neoplastic brain tissue were included in the paired cohort. To gauge divergence between tissue and blood T-cell populations, every tissue-infiltrating repertoire was compared against the peripheral blood repertoire from the same patient. Beyond this particular receptor, the publication reports: Small numbers underpinned the group comparisons: under ten glioblastoma patients, three low-grade glioma patients and three non-neoplastic patients. VJ-independent divergence between tissue and blood was below expectation in non-neoplastic patients but above expectation in all gliomas, especially low-grade gliomas. Only a very small number of CDR3 sequences turned up in both tissue and blood, a result put down to high CDR3 diversity combined with limited sampling.

This TCR derives from a human donor with low-grade glioma or glioblastoma, undergoing nonglioma brain surgery, or in good health (not recorded which). Material for sequencing was glioma tissue, nonneoplastic brain tissue, or PBMCs (not recorded which).

The DNA is TGTGCCAGCAGCCGGACAGGGGGCGCCTATAGCCGAAACACTGAAGCTTTCTTT. This codes for CASSRTGGAYSRNTEAFF. The receptor chain draws on TRBV6-2 or TRBV6-3 and TRBJ1-1; 11 bases in the middle match TRBD1. The CDR3 has 18 amino acids, counting the end cysteine and phenylalanine. Only CDR3 DNA remains: 54 bases, in frame from the first base. Via the germline V gene, CDR1 is MNHEY and CDR2 SVGEGT. Clipping removes 6 bases from V and 2 bases from J, with 14 as the unmatched junction base count.